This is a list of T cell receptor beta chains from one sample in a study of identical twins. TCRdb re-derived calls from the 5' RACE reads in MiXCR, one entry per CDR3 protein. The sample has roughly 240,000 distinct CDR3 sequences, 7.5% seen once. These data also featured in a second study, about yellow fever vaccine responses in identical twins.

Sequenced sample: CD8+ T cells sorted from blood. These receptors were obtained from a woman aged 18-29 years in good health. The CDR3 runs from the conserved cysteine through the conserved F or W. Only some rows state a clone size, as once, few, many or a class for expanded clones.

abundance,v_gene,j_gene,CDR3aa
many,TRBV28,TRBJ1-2,CASSLPGGGMAGYTF
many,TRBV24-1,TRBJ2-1,CATSWGQSSYNEQFF
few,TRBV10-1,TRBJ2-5,CASSESTGAQETQYF
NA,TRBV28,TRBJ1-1,CASTTPGTGSPPLNTEAFF
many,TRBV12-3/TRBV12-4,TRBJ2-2,CASSFQWTTGELFF
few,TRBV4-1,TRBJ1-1,CASSRQRGTEAFF
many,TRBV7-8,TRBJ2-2,CASSTSTSGSRTGELFF
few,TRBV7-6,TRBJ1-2,CASSPMGAYPRSDYGYTF
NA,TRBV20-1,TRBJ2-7,CSARDGGYEQYF
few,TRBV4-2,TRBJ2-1,CASSHLGGRNEQFF
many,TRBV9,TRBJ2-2,CASSARDPDTGELFF
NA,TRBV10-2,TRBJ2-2,CASSDPTGDRTGELFF
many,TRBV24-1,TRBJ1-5,CATSRFAGQPQHF
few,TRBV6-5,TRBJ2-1,CASSYLLSGSYNEQFF
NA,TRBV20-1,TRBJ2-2,CSARGTDSGDTGELFF
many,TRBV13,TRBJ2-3,CASSLVPIDTQYF
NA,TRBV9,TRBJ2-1,CASSVNDAGGPGNEQIF
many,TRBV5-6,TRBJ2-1,CASSLENSDGLAGYEQFF
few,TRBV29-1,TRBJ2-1,CSVGGLAGYNEQFF
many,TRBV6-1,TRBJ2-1,CASSSRGARDNEQFF